Below, 14 T cell receptor beta chains from the same sample are listed, as sequenced in a study of T cell responses to AZD1222 COVID-19 vaccine. Here immunoSEQ multiplex PCR was the method, and the copy in TCRdb shows in-frame clones only, minus some. The sample has 80,000 to 100,000 clones; 85% to 90% are singletons. Specimen: peripheral blood, collected 28 days after the second AZD1222 dose. The receptors originated from an adult who received the AZD1222 COVID-19 vaccine.

The J gene is TRBJ2-7, the V gene TRBV12-3 or TRBV12-4; D possibly corresponds to TRBD1 (6 bases). The CDR3 spans 12 residues. Trimming removed 9 bases at V and 2 bases at J, with 11 bases between. CDR3 sequence reads: CARRTVPYEQYF. The DNA of the CDR3 is TGTGCCAGGAGGACAGTCCCCTACGAGCAGTACTTC.

The chain combines TRBV19 with TRBJ2-7; 7 bases agree with TRBD2. The CDR3 runs 13 residues. V shed 8 bases, J shed 3 bases, and the junction held 7 bases outside the gene matches. The V gene's germline CDR1 is LNHDA and CDR2 SQIVND (reference sequence). Here the CDR3 DNA reads TGTGCCAGTCGAAGCGGGATGGACTACGAGCAGTACTTC. This gives the protein CASRSGMDYEQYF.

Concerning this clone: Other DNA sequences in the sample encode the same CDR3. V is TRBV12-3 or TRBV12-4 and J is TRBJ1-5, with no clear D. V gave up 5 bases and J gave up 0 bases, with 5 bases separating them. CDR3 size: 13 residues. CDR3 protein: CASSPYSNQPQHF. The CDR3 nucleotides read TGTGCCAGCAGTCCTTATAGCAATCAGCCCCAGCATTTT.

The chain combines TRBV9 with TRBJ1-6, with no clear D. The CDR3 is 15 residues long. Trimming took 0 bases from V and 9 from J, leaving 13 bases between them. Germline assignment: CDR1 SGDLS and CDR2 YYNGEE. CDR3 DNA: TGTGCCAGCAGCGTAGACGGCAGCAGAAGTTCACCCCTCCACTTT. Translating gives CASSVDGSRSSPLHF.

This chain joins TRBV9 and TRBJ1-2; 8 nucleotides line up with TRBD1. CDR1 is SGDLS, CDR2 YYNGEE, per germline. CDR3 length: 14 residues. Trimming took 4 bases from V and 6 from J; bases not matched to a gene: 8. The CDR3 DNA reads TGTGCCAGCAGCCTGGACAGGGATTTAAATGGCTACACCTTC. Translated, it gives CASSLDRDLNGYTF.

The gene calls are TRBV7-8 and TRBJ2-3; possible D gene TRBD1, 6 bases. Germline assignment: CDR1 SGHVS and CDR2 FQNEAQ. The CDR3 contains 14 residues. The germline V and J ends were trimmed by 5 bases and 1 base, with 10 bases remaining between them. The CDR3 DNA reads TGTGCCAGCAGCGATAGGACAGGCACAGATACGCAGTATTTT. Its protein is CASSDRTGTDTQYF.

The chain is built from TRBV6-5 and TRBJ2-5, with D unclear. CDR3 size: 14 residues. Germline V gives CDR1 MNHEY, CDR2 SVGAGI. Trimming shortened V by 3 bases and J by 0 bases, and 8 bases separated the two germline ends. The CDR3 DNA follows: TGTGCCAGCAGTTATTTCTCTAACCAAGAGACCCAGTACTTC. This gives the protein CASSYFSNQETQYF.

The chain couples TRBV30 to TRBJ1-1, with D hard to call. V was cut by 3 bases and J by 0 bases, with 17 bases left in between. Germline lookup yields CDR1 GTSNPN and CDR2 SVGIG (reference sequence). The CDR3 totals 16 residues. The CDR3 DNA follows: TGTGCCTGGAGCGAACCCCCTCAATCCGTGAACACTGAAGCTTTCTTT. Encoded protein: CAWSEPPQSVNTEAFF.

This rearrangement joins TRBV19 to TRBJ1-5; the D is unclear. Germline V gives CDR1 LNHDA, CDR2 SQIVND (reference sequence). Trimming stripped 7 bases from V and 7 bases from J, with 20 bases between. CDR3 length equals 15 residues. DNA of the CDR3: TGTGCCAGTAAACCTCAAGATAGGCAAGACCAGCCCCAGCATTTT. It encodes CASKPQDRQDQPQHF.

This chain joins TRBV19 and TRBJ1-1, with unresolved D. Trimming removed 6 bases at V and 0 bases at J, with 8 bases between. The CDR3 has 13 residues. The germline V gene has CDR1 LNHDA and CDR2 SQIVND (reference sequence). CDR3 in DNA: TGTGCCAGTAGAAATGGGATGAACACTGAAGCTTTCTTT. Protein: CASRNGMNTEAFF.

V usage is TRBV4-2 and J usage is TRBJ1-6, with a weak D call TRBD1 (5 bases). Trimming shortened V by 0 bases and J by 4 bases, and 10 bases separated the two germline ends. Germline lookup yields CDR1 LGHNA and CDR2 YNFKEQ. This CDR3 is 16 amino acids long. The CDR3 reads CASSQDWTNYNSPLHF. CDR3 nucleotide sequence: TGTGCCAGCAGCCAAGATTGGACAAATTATAATTCACCCCTCCACTTT.

This chain connects TRBV30 to TRBJ1-5; D is unclear. Trimming pared 1 base from V and 4 bases from J, leaving 14 bases between. This CDR3 has 15 residues. Germline V gives CDR1 GTSNPN, CDR2 SVGIG (reference sequence). CDR3: CAWSGPATRNQPQHF. Written as DNA, the CDR3 is TGTGCCTGGAGTGGTCCGGCCACCCGAAATCAGCCCCAGCATTTT.

V is TRBV5-6 and J is TRBJ2-2; D gene uncertain. The CDR3 covers 11 residues. The germline CDR1 and CDR2 sequences are SGHDT and YYEEEE. V lost 2 bases and J 7 bases, leaving 3 bases between the germline ends. CDR3 residues: CASSLHGELFF. CDR3 nucleotides: TGTGCCAGCAGCTTACACGGGGAGCTGTTTTTT.

V usage is TRBV27 and J usage is TRBJ1-5; TRBD1 matches at 7 bases. The CDR3 consists of 14 residues. V trimming: 4 bases; J trimming: 7 bases; junction bases outside the gene matches: 7. The V gene's germline CDR1 is MNHEY and CDR2 SMNVEV (reference sequence). In DNA, the CDR3 is TGTGCCAGCAGTTGGGCAGGGGGAGGGCAGCCCCAGCATTTT. This sequence encodes CASSWAGGGQPQHF.